This T cell receptor beta chain appears in the sequencing data of a study of cytomegalovirus exposure and HLA in healthy donors (dated by TCRdb to the late 2010s). About the full investigation: An earlier analysis of some 500 of the donors reported 250 to 300 Gb of sequence data and some 120 million unique TCR beta sequences from about 179 million T cells. Rather than drawing on any new phenotypic data, the later analysis identified candidate immune exposures from TCR beta sequences and the way those sequences occurred across donors. Among over 350 genotyped donors of the cohort, an average of 235,054 unique TCR beta nucleotide sequences were sequenced per donor, about a sixth of them non-productive. HLA typing included class I and class II loci at four-digit resolution. High-throughput TCR immunosequencing, statistical association of individual TCRs with disease status, and machine learning were combined to predict cytomegalovirus infection status. Approximately 300 gigabases of sequencing data and approximately 84 million unique TCR sequences were included in an early release covering around 600 HLA-typed donors. In a later genetic analysis, genome-wide SNP genotypes for about three fifths of the roughly 670 donors were used, and that subset was treated as a discovery cohort. Of the 398 genotyped donors, 81% were placed in the genetic ancestry cluster associated with self-reported Caucasian donors. A handful of DR-DQ haplotypes were treated as single units for association and clustering because of strong linkage in the cohort. To decide whether each TCR beta V gene segment behaved as functional or pseudogenic, an earlier analysis of approximately 620 of the donors relied on high-throughput TCR beta sequencing. The study profiled the T cell repertoires of under 700 subjects by immunosequencing and related them to cytomegalovirus serostatus. Typing coverage differed by locus: A, B, C, DRB1 and DQB1 were typed in about 629-640 donors, DQA1 in 500 to 550, DPA1 in 606, and DPB1 in 472. A later analysis re-examined previously published TCR beta repertoires from just over 650 donors and added high-resolution HLA genotyping to investigate patterns of TCR occurrence. Along with the roughly 700-subject first cohort, a separate validation cohort of about 110 different subjects was used. Donor age, sex, ethnicity and CMV serostatus were collected together with the repertoire data. All discovery cohort repertoires had been generated on a single sequencing platform. The study aimed to test whether signatures of past pathogen exposure could be identified by cataloging public T cell receptors. What the study reported, not specific to this receptor: In both the original and validation cohorts, the classifier was reported to diagnose cytomegalovirus status with high specificity and sensitivity. It was suggested by the authors that the approach could potentially be generalized to other disease states and immunological phenotypes. In a later analysis, TCR association rates were found to vary across HLA loci, with the most associated TCRs seen for DRB1 alleles and the fewest for HLA-C alleles. In a later genetic analysis, a missense DCLRE1C variant was associated with V-gene and J-gene trimming of TCR beta chains, and the association was replicated in an independent cohort. According to a later genetic analysis, donors in an Asian-associated ancestry cluster had fewer N-insertions in productive TCRs than the roughly 670-donor mean. Several of the top co-occurrence clusters appeared to be linked to parvovirus B19, influenza, CMV and Epstein-Barr virus, according to a later analysis. Compared with equally common non-associated chains, HLA-associated TCR beta chains in a later analysis were more clonally expanded and had lower generation probabilities. A further reported finding was that TCR beta sequences accurately predicted the HLA-A and HLA-B alleles for most subjects in the first cohort. Most TCR sequences were observed very rarely across donors, whereas some public TCRs were present in many individuals. In an earlier analysis of some 540 of the donors, most TCR beta V segments appeared in productive rearrangements about 90% or about 30% of the time, broadly matching IMGT annotations. Roughly uniform sequencing depth across donors was assumed in presence/absence analyses, although this assumption may not hold. This cohort had only TCR beta chains sequenced, and the lack of alpha or paired-chain data limited which features could be detected. A group of highly shared sequence variants was considered likely to be a technical artifact of the sequencing pipeline. Correlated functional status among segregating V segments might be attributable to linkage disequilibrium, but an unknown experimental factor could not be ruled out. In vitro tests confirmed that a few of the cytomegalovirus-associated TCR beta chains recognize cytomegalovirus antigens. The 87-base-pair reads could not distinguish some IMGT-functional V segments, including TRBV6-2 and TRBV6-3, so those segments were excluded. Strong co-occurrence of HLA alleles, especially DR and DQ, made assigning TCR associations to individual alleles difficult. In the study, approximately 150 TCR beta chains were listed as associated with cytomegalovirus. Specific HLA alleles were associated with more than 15,000 TCR beta sequences at a false discovery rate of 0.05 in a later analysis. Roughly 15 rarely observed V segments, including chromosome 9 orphons, were excluded from the earlier analysis of approximately 500 of the donors because counts were too low. CMV serostatus was the only immune exposure information available for the cohort. According to a later analysis, most CMV-associated TCR beta chains appeared to be HLA-restricted, and the HLA associations seemed to be driven largely by CMV exposure. HLA typing was unavailable for some donors at each locus, so association tests used only the typed subset.

From the cysteine up to the phenylalanine, the CDR3 has a length of 14 residues. CDR3 DNA is the only sequence kept; it has 42 bases, read in frame from the first base. Here V drops 2 bases and J drops 5 bases, and the junction holds 4 bases not matched to any gene. CDR1 and CDR2, looked up from the germline V gene (reference sequence), are GTSNPN and SVGIG. On this clone itself: Its target antigen remains unknown. There are no base qualities to consult, and no much larger clone falls within one base.

The cohort consisted of fewer than 700 healthy bone marrow donors. At the time of sampling, all cohort members were nominally healthy, though unrecorded immune exposures were likely present. The donor was CMV seropositive and was included in the group of 250 to 300 seropositive cohort members. Each donor provided a peripheral blood sample, and peripheral blood mononuclear cells were used for TCR beta sequencing. Genomic DNA was extracted from the blood cell samples with the Qiagen DNeasy Blood Extraction Kit. The protocol used for the library was the immunoSEQ multiplex PCR assay. The multiplex PCR relied on a mix of 60 forward primers for TCR Vbeta segments and 13 reverse primers for TCR Jbeta segments. The CDR3 region of rearranged TCR beta genes was amplified from genomic DNA by a multiplex PCR assay. The amplified TCR beta libraries were sequenced on the Illumina HiSeq System as 87-base-pair reads. Under the source paper's analysis protocol: A later analysis counted tens of millions of unique TCR beta chains across the 666 repertoires, and 9 million to 14 million of these chains were shared by at least two donors. A nearest-neighbor algorithm error-corrected the raw reads and collapsed the reads into unique sequences, merging closely related sequences to remove PCR and sequencing errors. Alignment of CDR3 sequences to IMGT reference sequences was used to assign V, D and J gene segments. For a sequence to be retained, a match of at least six nucleotides to both a V gene segment and a J gene segment was required. Rearrangements were classified as productive when the CDR3 lacked stop codons and remained in frame with V and J, and all other rearrangements were classified as non-productive. Following IMGT convention, CDR3 was defined as the stretch from the second conserved V-encoded cysteine up to the conserved J-encoded phenylalanine. In an earlier analysis of more than 550 of the donors, sequences lacking an unambiguous match to a single V gene segment were excluded. In an earlier analysis of more than 500 of the donors, a V segment was called functional when productive rearrangements were above 56.7%, and segregating when the standard deviation between donors exceeded 5%. A statistical classification framework was built to diagnose cytomegalovirus status from the catalog of TCR beta chain sequences. V and J gene assignment, in a later analysis, came from comparing TCR nucleotide sequences with IMGT/GENE-DB human TR gene sequences. In a later analysis, CDR3 sequences and most-parsimonious VDJ recombination scenarios were assigned using the TCRdist pipeline. In a later analysis, each TCR beta chain was defined by its CDR3 amino acid sequence together with its V-gene family, and reads without a unique V-gene family were excluded. To address suspected cross-contamination and a sequencing artifact, a later analysis removed 592 highly shared, low-generation-probability nucleotide sequences. A later analysis calculated a clonal expansion index for each public chain from normalized within-repertoire ranks of inferred template counts. In a later analysis, generation probabilities were computed using a VDJ recombination model fitted to out-of-frame rearrangements, and the results were checked against IGoR. Hypergeometric tests were used in a later analysis to score TCR-TCR, TCR-HLA and TCR-CMV co-occurrence, with a repertoire-size bias correction applied to the TCR pairs. To estimate false discovery rates, a later analysis permuted the HLA or CMV assignments 20 times. In a later analysis, co-occurring TCRs were grouped using DBSCAN, with TCRdist sequence similarity added in when clustering inside HLA-allele-positive subsets. Repertoires with fewer than 30,000 or more than 120,000 public chains, plus five repertoires with anomalous nucleotide sharing, were excluded from co-occurrence clustering. In TCRdb, the immuneACCESS table is reduced to in-frame sequences with V and J assigned. These tables do not hold every clone; where another copy was compared, an unresolved V gene accounts for under half, and the others remain unexplained. The DNA gave D and trimming, while V, J and clone size come from that table. The sample profile shows about 120,000 clones; roughly 80% of them were found once. Of the sample, approximately 10% falls within the top ten clones.

Rearrangement joined TRBV30 to TRBJ1-4, with 8 central nucleotides matching TRBD1. Input material: PBMCs. The sequence was collected from a man aged 25-45 years in good health and CMV-seropositive. The DNA reads TGTGCCTGGAGTAGGAACAGGGGGAATGAAAAACTGTTTTTT. It is translated as CAWSRNRGNEKLFF.